This TCR beta chain was found in a study of CD8+ T cells in alopecia areata. Points from the study as a whole: Normal skin's resident alphabeta T cells are also sequenced in scalp samples.

RNA was isolated and reverse transcribed to cDNA, the sequencing template. Repertoires were generated with immunoSEQ multiplex PCR, while TCRdb's copy carries only in-frame clones and drops some. Here the sample spans 200,000 or so clones, nearly 60% being singletons. Documented treatment: oral pan-JAK inhibitor, 5-10 mg twice daily. Turning to this clone: Its specificity is not known.

The sample was CD4+ T cells sorted from blood, taken at week 24, from a patient treated with tofacitinib. The clonotype was recovered from a human donor with alopecia areata.

The chain's CDR3 is CASSFKLGTGETQYF. DNA for the CDR3: TGTGCCAGCAGCTTTAAGCTCGGGACAGGAGAGACCCAGTACTTC. The rearrangement joins TRBV5-6 to TRBJ2-5; 8 bases agree with TRBD1. This CDR3 has 15 residues. The junction had 7 bases not matched to a gene; V was cut back by 2 bases and J by 4 bases. Germline assignment: CDR1 SGHDT and CDR2 YYEEEE.